This TCR beta chain was documented in a study of control samples from healthy donors and cancer patients. Sequencing used immunoSEQ multiplex PCR; TCRdb keeps in-frame clones, though not all of them. Of 120,000 or so clones detected, approximately 94% appear once; the ten largest clones hold 3.6%. The CDR3 is 17 amino acids. V was clipped by 2 bases and J by 1 base; unmatched bases: 10. The germline CDR1 and CDR2 sequences are MNHEY and SVGEGT. The sample taken for sequencing was blood. The sequence derives from a man aged 25 to 40 in good health. The gene calls are TRBV6-2 or TRBV6-3 and TRBJ1-1, with TRBD1 matching over 7 bases. The DNA of the CDR3 is TGTGCCAGCAGTTACGGGGGGACAGTTGGATCGAACACTGAAGCTTTCTTT. Translating gives CASSYGGTVGSNTEAFF.